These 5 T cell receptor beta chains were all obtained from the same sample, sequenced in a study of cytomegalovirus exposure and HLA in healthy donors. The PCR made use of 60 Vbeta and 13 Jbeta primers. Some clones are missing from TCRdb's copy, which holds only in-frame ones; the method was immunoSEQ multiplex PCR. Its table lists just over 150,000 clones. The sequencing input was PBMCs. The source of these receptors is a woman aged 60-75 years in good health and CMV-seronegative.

Written as DNA, the CDR3 is TGTGCCAGCAGCTTGGTGGGCAGGGGGGTGGGCAATGAGCAGTTCTTC. Protein: CASSLVGRGVGNEQFF. The rearrangement uses TRBV5-6 and TRBJ2-1, with D perhaps TRBD1 (7 bases). The ends were cut back, 0 bases at V and 6 bases at J, with 16 bases in the middle. Germline loops: CDR1 SGHDT, CDR2 YYEEEE. The CDR3 length is 16 residues.

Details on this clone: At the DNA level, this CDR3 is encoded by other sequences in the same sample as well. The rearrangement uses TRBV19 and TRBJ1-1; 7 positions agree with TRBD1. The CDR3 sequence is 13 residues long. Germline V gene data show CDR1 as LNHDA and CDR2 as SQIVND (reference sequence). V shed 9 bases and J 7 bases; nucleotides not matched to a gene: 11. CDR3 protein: CASFDRVSVEAFF. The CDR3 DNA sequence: TGTGCCAGCTTTGACAGGGTATCCGTTGAAGCTTTCTTT.

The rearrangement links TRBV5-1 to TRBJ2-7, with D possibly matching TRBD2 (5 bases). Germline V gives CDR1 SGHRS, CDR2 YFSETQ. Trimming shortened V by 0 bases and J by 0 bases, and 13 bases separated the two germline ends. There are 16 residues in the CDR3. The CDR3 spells CASSLGAGKGSYEQYF. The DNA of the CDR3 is TGCGCCAGCAGCTTGGGGGCCGGGAAGGGCTCCTACGAGCAGTACTTC.

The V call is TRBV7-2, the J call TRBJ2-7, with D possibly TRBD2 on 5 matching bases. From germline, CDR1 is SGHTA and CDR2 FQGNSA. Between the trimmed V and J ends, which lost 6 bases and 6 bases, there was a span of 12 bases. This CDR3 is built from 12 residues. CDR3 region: CASRREIGEQYF. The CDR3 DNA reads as TGTGCCAGCAGGAGGGAGATCGGCGAGCAGTACTTC.

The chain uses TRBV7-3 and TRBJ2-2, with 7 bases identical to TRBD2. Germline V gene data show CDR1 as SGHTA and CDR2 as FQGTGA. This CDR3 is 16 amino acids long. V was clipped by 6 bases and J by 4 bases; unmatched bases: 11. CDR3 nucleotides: TGTGCCAGCAGTCTTAATCCCGGGACTATCACCGGGGAGCTGTTTTTT. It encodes CASSLNPGTITGELFF.